This TCR beta chain came from a study of blood T cell repertoires in COVID-19. Original processing methods: Reference gene primer amplification gave nucleated cell count estimates. Produced via immunoSEQ multiplex PCR; TCRdb's table is partial and in-frame only. V, J and clone size reflect that table, while D and trimming were determined from the DNA. The sample records around 150,000 clones, 75% to 85% being singletons. The TCR was taken from a human donor in a cohort sampled during active COVID-19. The sample comprised peripheral blood.

The CDR3 protein is CASSFWESPLHF. DNA for the CDR3: TGTGCCAGCAGCTTTTGGGAGTCACCCCTCCACTTT. The gene calls are TRBV5-6 and TRBJ1-6; D is ambiguous. This CDR3 comprises 12 residues. V gave up 2 bases and J gave up 10 bases, with 7 bases separating them. Germline CDR1 reads SGHDT; CDR2 reads YYEEEE.